This TCR beta chain emerged from a study of T cell responses to AZD1222 COVID-19 vaccine. Study results and limitations: Once two AZD1222 doses were given, Spike-specific TCR breadth and depth went up. There were mostly white British donors and more females than males, and clonal diversity was possibly underestimated.

Notes on this clone: Antigen specificity is unknown.

Germline CDR1 and CDR2: SEHNR and FQNEAQ (reference sequence). V shed 2 bases and J 2 bases; nucleotides not matched to a gene: 5. This CDR3 is 17 amino acids long. The protocol was immunoSEQ multiplex PCR, while the TCRdb copy is restricted to in-frame clones and leaves out a portion. The table has about 140,000 clones, 91% seen once. Second-dose schedules of about 4 or about 12 weeks were combined. This rearrangement joins TRBV7-9 to TRBJ2-7; 14 bases map to TRBD2. The sample was peripheral blood, taken 28 days after the second AZD1222 dose. This TCR derives from an adult who received the AZD1222 COVID-19 vaccine. The CDR3 coding sequence is TGTGCCAGCAGCTTACCCAGGACTAGCGGGGGGCCCTACGAGCAGTACTTC. Translation: CASSLPRTSGGPYEQYF.